Below are 23 T cell receptor beta chains sequenced from a single sample in a study of blood T cell repertoires in COVID-19 (dated by TCRdb to 2018 to 2020). Library preparation was by the immunoSEQ multiplex PCR assay. In TCRdb, the immuneACCESS table is reduced to in-frame sequences with V and J assigned. These tables do not hold every clone; where another copy was compared, an unresolved V gene accounts for under half, and the others remain unexplained. The sample table contains 70,000 to 100,000 clones; only one count was recorded for 88% of them. Clones ranked in the top ten supply approximately 8.7% of the sample. Sequenced: peripheral blood. These receptors originate from a woman in her 70s with acute or convalescent COVID-19.

This clone was found a few times. This chain joins TRBV29-1 and TRBJ1-1, with a weak D call TRBD1 (6 bases). This CDR3 has 12 residues. The germline V gene encodes CDR1 SQVTM and CDR2 ANQGSEA. V lost 8 bases and J lost 3, with 13 bases in between. The CDR3 loop is CSFRGHYTEAFF. In DNA, the CDR3 is TGCAGCTTCAGGGGACACTACACTGAAGCTTTCTTT.

V is TRBV29-1 and J is TRBJ2-3; TRBD1 might be the D (6 bases). Germline V CDR1 and CDR2: SQVTM, ANQGSEA. The CDR3 is 13 residues long. Trimming removed 4 bases from V and 3 bases from J, with 11 bases in between. CDR3 loop: CSVAQGLTDTQYF. CDR3 nucleotides: TGCAGCGTTGCTCAGGGGCTTACAGATACGCAGTATTTT.

The rearrangement uses TRBV12-3 or TRBV12-4 and TRBJ2-1; 7 positions match TRBD2. The trim removed 7 bases at V and 7 bases at J, leaving 7 bases unmatched. This CDR3 region has 13 residues. For the CDR3, the DNA is TGTGCCAGCACCCGGGACTACACTAATGAGCAGTTCTTC. This codes for CASTRDYTNEQFF.

The gene calls are TRBV7-9 and TRBJ1-1, with D maybe TRBD1 (6 bases). The CDR3 contains 17 residues. CDR1 and CDR2 from the germline V gene are SEHNR and FQNEAQ (reference sequence). V shed 4 bases and J shed 2 bases, with 20 bases lying between them. DNA of the CDR3: TGTGCCAGCAGCTCAATCGCTAAACAGGGTGTCAACACTGAAGCTTTCTTT. Encoded protein: CASSSIAKQGVNTEAFF.

The chain links TRBV27 to TRBJ2-1, with D maybe TRBD2 (5 bases). Germline loops: CDR1 MNHEY, CDR2 SMNVEV (reference sequence). The CDR3 totals 13 residues. The ends were cut back, 6 bases at V and 2 bases at J, with 8 bases in the middle. This chain's CDR3 is CASRTRAYNEQFF. The CDR3 DNA is TGTGCCAGCAGAACGAGGGCCTACAATGAGCAGTTCTTC.

The chain employs TRBV5-1 and TRBJ2-2, with TRBD1 matching 8 bases. Trimming at V came to 8 bases and at J to 6 bases, leaving 9 bases not matched to a gene. The CDR3 is 14 residues long. Germline-derived CDR1 and CDR2 are SGHRS and YFSETQ. The CDR3 sequence is CASRSQGEAGELFF. The CDR3 DNA reads as TGCGCCAGTAGATCACAGGGGGAGGCCGGGGAGCTGTTTTTT.

The chain links TRBV6-5 to TRBJ2-1; weak D call: TRBD2 (5 bases). The germline V gene encodes CDR1 MNHEY and CDR2 SVGAGI. Trimming took 0 bases from V and 3 from J, leaving 12 bases between them. The CDR3 covers 16 residues. DNA for the CDR3: TGTGCCAGCAGTTACTCTTCCGGGGAGCTCTACAATGAGCAGTTCTTC. Protein: CASSYSSGELYNEQFF.

The rearrangement links TRBV4-1 to TRBJ2-1; 9 bases match TRBD2. This CDR3 region has 16 residues. Germline assignment: CDR1 MGHRA and CDR2 YSYEKL. V lost 4 bases and J lost 4; bases outside the gene matches: 8. CDR3 bases: TGCGCCAGCAGCCCCGGTGGTAGCGGGGGATACAATGAGCAGTTCTTC. Amino acid sequence: CASSPGGSGGYNEQFF.

In nucleotides, the CDR3 is TGTGCCAGCACAGGAAATAACTATGGCTACACCTTC. Translated, it gives CASTGNNYGYTF. This chain links TRBV28 with TRBJ1-2, with D unresolved. This CDR3 region has 12 residues. Trimming cost V 7 bases and J 1 base, with 7 bases left between them. CDR1 MDHEN and CDR2 SYDVKM come from the germline V gene.

The chain combines TRBV24-1 with TRBJ1-2, with TRBD1 matching 10 bases. This CDR3 has 13 amino acids. Germline CDR1 and CDR2: KGHDR and SFDVKD. Trimming took 7 bases from V and 3 from J; bases not matched to a gene: 1. CDR3 DNA: TGTGCCACCAGAGGACAGGGGGACTATGGCTACACCTTC. Amino acids: CATRGQGDYGYTF.

The rearrangement uses TRBV6-5 and TRBJ1-2; 7 nucleotides align to TRBD1. V lost 7 bases, J lost 4 bases, and 6 bases stayed unmatched. This CDR3 has 13 residues. Germline assignment: CDR1 MNHEY and CDR2 SVGAGI. The CDR3 nucleotides are TGTGCCAGCACCCGGGACAGTTCCTATGGCTACACCTTC. Its translation: CASTRDSSYGYTF.

The chain carries TRBV6-4 and TRBJ1-5, with unresolved D. The CDR3 extends over 13 amino acids. With 3 bases removed from V and 6 bases from J, the gap between germline ends came to 9 bases. Germline V lookup: CDR1 MRHNA, CDR2 SNTAGT. CDR3 sequence reads: CASSESLSQPQHF. CDR3 nucleotides: TGTGCCAGCAGTGAGTCTCTAAGTCAGCCCCAGCATTTT.

A few counts support this clone. The CDR3 protein is CASSLDGSYGYTF. CDR3 sequence (DNA): TGTGCCAGCAGCTTGGACGGGAGCTATGGCTACACCTTC. V and J are TRBV7-9 and TRBJ1-2; D is unclear. CDR1 is SEHNR, CDR2 FQNEAQ, per germline (reference sequence). The CDR3 runs to 13 residues. Between the trimmed V and J ends, which lost 3 bases and 4 bases, there was a span of 9 bases. Full variable domain (missing parts from reference TRBV7-9 and TRBJ1-2): DTGVSQNPRHKITKRGQNVTFRCDPISEHNRLYWYRQTLGQGPEFLTYFQNEAQLEKSRLLSDRFSAERPKGSFSTLEIQRTEQGDSAMYLCASSLDGSYGYTFGSGTRLTVV.

The chain has TRBV3-1 (or the pseudogene TRBV3-2) and TRBJ1-1, with a weak D call TRBD1 (6 bases). The V end was cut by 1 base, the J end by 6 bases, with 12 bases between. The CDR3 has 14 amino acids. Germline loops: CDR1 LGHDT, CDR2 YNNKEL (reference sequence). The CDR3, as DNA: TGTGCCAGCAGCCAAGCAGGGGTCGGCGCTGAAGCTTTCTTT. Amino acid sequence: CASSQAGVGAEAFF.

This chain links TRBV6-1 with TRBJ2-7; D ambiguous. Per the germline V gene, CDR1 is MNHNS and CDR2 is SASEGT. The CDR3 is 15 amino acids. Trimming took off 0 bases at V and 1 base at J, with 10 bases between the two ends. DNA for the CDR3: TGTGCCAGCAGTGAAGCACTGACACCGTCCTACGAGCAGTACTTC. Translation: CASSEALTPSYEQYF.

The rearrangement links TRBV7-9 to TRBJ1-4; the D gene is possibly TRBD1 (6 bases). This CDR3 is 18 amino acids long. Trimming took off 3 bases at V and 0 bases at J, with 17 bases between the two ends. Per the germline V gene, CDR1 is SEHNR and CDR2 is FQNEAQ (reference sequence). The CDR3 DNA sequence: TGTGCCAGCAGCTTTGTAGGGGACATCTATGCAACTAATGAAAAACTGTTTTTT. Translation gives CASSFVGDIYATNEKLFF.

The J gene is TRBJ2-3, the V gene TRBV19; D gene unclear. This CDR3 is 14 amino acids long. In germline, CDR1 is LNHDA, CDR2 SQIVND (reference sequence). Trimming removed 2 bases at V and 0 bases at J, with 6 bases between. In DNA form, the CDR3 reads TGTGCCAGTAGTATATCCTCTAGCACAGATACGCAGTATTTT. It specifies CASSISSSTDTQYF.

The chain employs TRBV24-1 and TRBJ2-1, with D tentatively TRBD1 (5 bases). Germline lookup yields CDR1 KGHDR and CDR2 SFDVKD. The V and J ends lost 4 bases and 3 bases respectively, with 18 bases between them. This CDR3 comprises 17 residues. CDR3 nucleotide sequence: TGTGCCACCAGTGACCCCTTTGTGGGGCGAGTCTACAATGAGCAGTTCTTC. Translated: CATSDPFVGRVYNEQFF.

The chain uses TRBV10-3 and TRBJ1-1; D remains ambiguous. The germline V gene encodes CDR1 ENHRY and CDR2 SYGVKD. This CDR3 region has 13 residues. The V end was cut by 8 bases, the J end by 1 base, with 11 bases between. The CDR3 DNA reads TGTGCCATCGGCGCAGGCAGGAACACTGAAGCTTTCTTT. Its translation: CAIGAGRNTEAFF.

The chain employs TRBV6-1 and TRBJ2-7, with 7 positions matching TRBD1. The CDR3 sequence is 16 residues long. Germline CDR1 MNHNS, CDR2 SASEGT. The J segment lost 2 bases and the V segment lost 2 bases, leaving 9 bases of the junction unmatched. The CDR3 coding sequence is TGTGCCAGCAGTGAATGGGGACAGCCCATTCCCTACGAGCAGTACTTC. This translates into CASSEWGQPIPYEQYF.

This clone was recorded a few times. This sequence joins TRBV27 and TRBJ1-4; 10 bases line up with TRBD1. Germline V gives CDR1 MNHEY, CDR2 SMNVEV (reference sequence). This CDR3 comprises 15 residues. Trimming removed 2 bases from V and 7 bases from J; junction bases left unmatched: 4. CDR3 residues: CASSLGRQGAEKLFF. The CDR3 coding sequence is TGTGCCAGCAGTTTAGGCAGACAGGGGGCTGAAAAACTGTTTTTT.

The chain is built from TRBV12-1 and TRBJ2-5; the table gives TRBD2 as D, unverified against the DNA. TRBV12-1 is designated a pseudogene. The CDR3 runs 14 residues. CDR3 sequence reads: CASRRTSAGETQYF. As DNA, the CDR3 is TGTGCCAGCAGACGTACTAGCGCTGGAGAGACCCAGTACTTC.

The chain couples TRBV29-1 to TRBJ2-2; D is undetermined. Trimming shortened V by 7 bases and J by 4 bases, and 10 bases separated the two germline ends. The germline V gene has CDR1 SQVTM and CDR2 ANQGSEA. The CDR3 length is 12 residues. The CDR3 nucleotides read TGCAGCGCTTTACTTGGCACCGGGGAGCTGTTTTTT. Protein: CSALLGTGELFF.